This T cell receptor beta chain stems from a study of OX40 agonist ivuxolimab in advanced cancers. With V trimmed by 3 bases and J by 4 bases, 4 bases remained unmatched. There are 14 residues in the CDR3. Looked up from germline, CDR1 is MGHDK and CDR2 is SYGVNS. Sequenced by immunoSEQ multiplex PCR; TCRdb stores in-frame clones only, minus some. The sample has fewer than 45,000 clones; more than 75% are singletons. Relative to its sample, this clone is medium-sized. Sample: CD4+ or CD8+ T cells sorted from blood, taken in a trial of the OX40 agonist ivuxolimab. This chain joins TRBV25-1 and TRBJ2-7; 9 bases map to TRBD1. This TCR was sampled from an adult with an advanced solid tumor such as melanoma, head and neck, liver or kidney cancer. The CDR3 DNA reads as TGTGCCAGCAGTGACGGGACAGGGTTGTACGAGCAGTACTTC. Residues: CASSDGTGLYEQYF.